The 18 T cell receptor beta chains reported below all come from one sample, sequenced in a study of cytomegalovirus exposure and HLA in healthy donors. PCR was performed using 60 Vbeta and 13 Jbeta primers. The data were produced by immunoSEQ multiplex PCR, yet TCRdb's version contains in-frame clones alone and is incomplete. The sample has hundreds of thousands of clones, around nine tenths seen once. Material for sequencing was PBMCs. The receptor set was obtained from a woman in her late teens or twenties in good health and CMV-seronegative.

The CDR3, as DNA: TGCGCCAGCAGCTCTGGGACAGGAGCAGGGGGTGAAGCTTTCTTT. This translates into CASSSGTGAGGEAFF. V and J are TRBV4-3 and TRBJ1-1, with 8 bases lining up with TRBD1. Looked up from germline, CDR1 is LGHNA and CDR2 is YSLEER. The V gene end was trimmed by 5 bases and the J gene end by 7 bases; junction bases not matched to a gene: 12. The CDR3 covers 15 residues.

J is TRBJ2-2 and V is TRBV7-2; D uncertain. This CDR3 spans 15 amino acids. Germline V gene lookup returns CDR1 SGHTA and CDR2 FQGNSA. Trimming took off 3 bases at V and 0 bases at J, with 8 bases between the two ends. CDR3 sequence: CASSFLSSNTGELFF. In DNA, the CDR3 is TGTGCCAGCAGCTTTTTGTCGTCGAACACCGGGGAGCTGTTTTTT.

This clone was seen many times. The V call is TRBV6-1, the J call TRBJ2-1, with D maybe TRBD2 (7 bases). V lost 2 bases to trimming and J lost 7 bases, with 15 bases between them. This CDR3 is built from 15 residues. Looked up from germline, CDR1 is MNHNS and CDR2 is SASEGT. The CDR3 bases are TGTGCCAGCAGTGAACAAGTAGAGGGGGGGAATGAGCAGTTCTTC. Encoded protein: CASSEQVEGGNEQFF.

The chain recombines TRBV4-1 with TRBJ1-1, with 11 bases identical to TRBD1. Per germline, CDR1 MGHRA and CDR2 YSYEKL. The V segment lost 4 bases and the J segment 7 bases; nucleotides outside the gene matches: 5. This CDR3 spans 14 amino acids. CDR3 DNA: TGCGCCAGCAGCCCAGGACAGGGGGCAGGTGAAGCTTTCTTT. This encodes CASSPGQGAGEAFF.

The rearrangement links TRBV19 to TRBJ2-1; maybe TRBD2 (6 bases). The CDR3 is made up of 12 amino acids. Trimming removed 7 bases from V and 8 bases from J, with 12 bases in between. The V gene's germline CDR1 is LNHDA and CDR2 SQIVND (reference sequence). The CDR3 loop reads CASTSSGDEQFF. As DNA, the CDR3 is TGTGCCAGTACCAGTAGCGGCGATGAGCAGTTCTTC.

CDR3 region: CASSGAETPNTGELFF. As DNA, the CDR3 is TGTGCCAGCAGCGGCGCCGAGACACCGAACACCGGGGAGCTGTTTTTT. V usage is TRBV9 and J usage is TRBJ2-2; no clear D. The V end lost 3 bases, the J end lost 0 bases, and 12 bases lay between the germline ends. In germline, CDR1 is SGDLS, CDR2 YYNGEE. The CDR3 consists of 16 residues.

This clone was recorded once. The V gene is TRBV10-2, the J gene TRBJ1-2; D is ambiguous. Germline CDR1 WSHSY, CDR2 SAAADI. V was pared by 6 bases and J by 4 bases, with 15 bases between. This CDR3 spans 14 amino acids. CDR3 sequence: CASREDPGSYGYTF. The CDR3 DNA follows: TGCGCCAGCAGGGAGGATCCGGGGAGCTATGGCTACACCTTC.

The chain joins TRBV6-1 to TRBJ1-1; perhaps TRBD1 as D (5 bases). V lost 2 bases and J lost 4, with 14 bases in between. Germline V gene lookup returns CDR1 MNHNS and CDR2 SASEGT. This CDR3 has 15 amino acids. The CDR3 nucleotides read TGTGCCAGCAGTGAACTGATGCAGGGAGGCACTGAAGCTTTCTTT. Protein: CASSELMQGGTEAFF.

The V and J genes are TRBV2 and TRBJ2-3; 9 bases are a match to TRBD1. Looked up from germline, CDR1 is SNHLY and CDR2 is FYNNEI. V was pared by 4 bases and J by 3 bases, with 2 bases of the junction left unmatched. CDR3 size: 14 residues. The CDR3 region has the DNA TGTGCCAGCAGTGCACAGGGGGCGACAGATACGCAGTATTTT. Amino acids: CASSAQGATDTQYF.

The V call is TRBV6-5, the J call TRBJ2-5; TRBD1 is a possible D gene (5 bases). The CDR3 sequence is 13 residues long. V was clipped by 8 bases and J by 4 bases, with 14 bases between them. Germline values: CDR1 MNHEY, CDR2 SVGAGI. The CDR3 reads CASQTGAPETQYF. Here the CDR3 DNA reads TGTGCCAGCCAAACAGGAGCCCCAGAGACCCAGTACTTC.

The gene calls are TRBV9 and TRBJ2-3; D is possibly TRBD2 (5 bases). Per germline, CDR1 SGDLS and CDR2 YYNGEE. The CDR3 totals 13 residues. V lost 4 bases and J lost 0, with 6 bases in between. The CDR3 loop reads CASSRTSTDTQYF. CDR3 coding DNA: TGTGCCAGCAGCCGGACTAGCACAGATACGCAGTATTTT.

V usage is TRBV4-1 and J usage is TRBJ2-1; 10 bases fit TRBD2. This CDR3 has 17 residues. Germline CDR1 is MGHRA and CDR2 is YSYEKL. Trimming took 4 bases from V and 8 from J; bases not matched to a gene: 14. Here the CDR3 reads CASSPVPGTSVPDEQFF. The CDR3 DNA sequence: TGCGCCAGCAGCCCGGTACCCGGGACTAGCGTCCCGGATGAGCAGTTCTTC.

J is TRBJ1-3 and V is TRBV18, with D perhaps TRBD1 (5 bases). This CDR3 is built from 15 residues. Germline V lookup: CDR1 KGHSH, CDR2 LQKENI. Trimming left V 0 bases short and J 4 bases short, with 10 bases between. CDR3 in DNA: TGTGCCAGCTCACCACCCGTGGGGCCAGGAAACACCATATATTTT. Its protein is CASSPPVGPGNTIYF.

CDR3 in amino acids: CASSQADRVPEAFF. CDR3 coding DNA: TGCGCCAGCAGCCAAGCGGACAGGGTCCCTGAAGCTTTCTTT. The chain is built from TRBV4-3 and TRBJ1-1; the match to TRBD1 covers 8 bases. Germline values: CDR1 LGHNA, CDR2 YSLEER. Trimming at V came to 1 base and at J to 6 bases, leaving 4 bases not matched to a gene. The CDR3 runs to 14 residues.

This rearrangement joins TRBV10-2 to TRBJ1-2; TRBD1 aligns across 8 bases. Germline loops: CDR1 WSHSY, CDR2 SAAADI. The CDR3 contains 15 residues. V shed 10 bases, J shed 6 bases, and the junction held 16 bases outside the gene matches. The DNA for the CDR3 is TGCGCCACCAAAACGATTGACAGGGGATGGGATGGCTACACCTTC. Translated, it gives CATKTIDRGWDGYTF.

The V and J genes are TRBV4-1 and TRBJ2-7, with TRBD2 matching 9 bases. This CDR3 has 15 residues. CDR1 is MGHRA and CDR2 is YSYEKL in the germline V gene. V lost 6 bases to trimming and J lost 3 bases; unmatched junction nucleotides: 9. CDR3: CASRFGAGGGYEQYF. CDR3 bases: TGCGCCAGCAGATTTGGAGCGGGAGGCGGCTACGAGCAGTACTTC.

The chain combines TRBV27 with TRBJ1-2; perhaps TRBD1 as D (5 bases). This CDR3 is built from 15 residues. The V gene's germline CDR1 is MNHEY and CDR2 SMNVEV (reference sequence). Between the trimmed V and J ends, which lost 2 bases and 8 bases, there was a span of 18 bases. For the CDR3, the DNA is TGTGCCAGCAGTTTAGGGGTCCAGACAGTCAGCGGCTACACCTTC. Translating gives CASSLGVQTVSGYTF.

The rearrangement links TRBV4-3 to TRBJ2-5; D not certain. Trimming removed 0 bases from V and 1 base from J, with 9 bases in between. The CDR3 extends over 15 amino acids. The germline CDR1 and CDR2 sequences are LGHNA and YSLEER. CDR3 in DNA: TGCGCCAGCAGCCAAGAACGGCAGGTCCAAGAGACCCAGTACTTC. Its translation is CASSQERQVQETQYF.